Listed below are T cell receptor beta chains from one sample, sequenced in a study of T cells in localized non-small cell lung cancer. Here immunoSEQ multiplex PCR was the method, and the copy in TCRdb shows in-frame clones only, minus some. The top ten clones hold 6.4% of a sample with more than 2,000 clones, 25% of them seen once. This specimen consisted of lung tumor tissue, obtained before any cancer treatment. The receptors originated from a woman between 35 and 70 years old with stage III lung adenocarcinoma. The CDR3 runs from the conserved cysteine through the conserved F or W. A D gene is named only where the DNA matches it firmly. Size tells how often a clone was seen (once, few, many) or the class of an expanded clone, and some rows leave it out.

d_call,clone_size,v_call,j_call,cdr3_nt,cdr3_aa
NA,once,TRBV30,TRBJ2-7,TGTGCCTGGGGAAGGAGATACGAGCAGTACTTC,CAWGRRYEQYF
TRBD2,NA,TRBV19,TRBJ2-4,TGTGCCAGTAGCCCAACCCTGCCGGGAGCGGGGAGGGACATTCAGTACTTC,CASSPTLPGAGRDIQYF
NA,large,TRBV10-3,TRBJ2-7,TGTGCCATCAGTGAGGGGGGGCCCGACTCCTACGAGCAGTACTTC,CAISEGGPDSYEQYF
TRBD1,few,TRBV9,TRBJ1-2,TGTGCCAGCAGCCCGCGGCAGGGGGGGAACTATGGCTACACCTTC,CASSPRQGGNYGYTF
TRBD1,few,TRBV28,TRBJ2-7,TGTGCCAGCAGCACCCGGACAGGGCGCCCCTACGAGCAGTACTTC,CASSTRTGRPYEQYF
NA,few,TRBV11-3,TRBJ2-7,TGTGCCAGCAGCTTAGAAGTACCACCGAGCTACGAGCAGTACTTC,CASSLEVPPSYEQYF
NA,NA,TRBV29-1,TRBJ2-3,TGCAGCGTTTCGCAGGGCGGCACAGATACGCAGTATTTT,CSVSQGGTDTQYF
NA,large,TRBV18,TRBJ1-4,TGTGCCAGCTCACCCGGGACGGGAAATAGTGAAAAACTGTTTTTT,CASSPGTGNSEKLFF
TRBD1,NA,TRBV5-1,TRBJ1-2,TGCGCCAGCAACCTAGGGGACAGGGACTATGGCTACACCTTC,CASNLGDRDYGYTF
NA,NA,TRBV25-1,TRBJ1-3,TGTGCCAGCAGTGTCGACTCTGGAAACACCATATATTTT,CASSVDSGNTIYF
TRBD1,few,TRBV2,TRBJ2-3,TGTGCCAGCAGTGGGGACAGGGGGACAGATACGCAGTATTTT,CASSGDRGTDTQYF
TRBD1,few,TRBV9,TRBJ1-3,TGTGCCAGCAGCGTAGCAGGACAGGGTTCTGGAAACACCATATATTTT,CASSVAGQGSGNTIYF
NA,large,TRBV6-8,TRBJ1-2,TGTGCCAGCAGTTACTCCGGGACACCCTATGGCTACACCTTC,CASSYSGTPYGYTF
NA,medium-sized,TRBV11-3,TRBJ1-1,TGTGCCAGCAGCCCCACTACACTCAACAGGAACACTGAAGCTTTCTTT,CASSPTTLNRNTEAFF
NA,NA,TRBV29-1,TRBJ1-1,TGCAGCGTTCTTAATCCTCAGGGACGGAGCACTGAAGCTTTCTTT,CSVLNPQGRSTEAFF
TRBD1,few,TRBV19,TRBJ1-1,TGTGCCAGTAGTGCCAGAGGACAGGGAATGGTCCCCCCTGAAGCTTTCTTT,CASSARGQGMVPPEAFF
TRBD2,few,TRBV6-8,TRBJ2-1,TGTGCCAGCCAGCGGGGGGGCGAAAGGGAGCAGTTCTTC,CASQRGGEREQFF
NA,NA,TRBV19,TRBJ1-5,TGTGCCAGTAGGAGGGGAGATCAGCCCCAGCATTTT,CASRRGDQPQHF
NA,NA,TRBV6-8,TRBJ1-1,TGTGCCAGTTCTGCTTCAGGGCAAGCCACTGAAGCTTTCTTT,CASSASGQATEAFF
NA,NA,TRBV19,TRBJ2-3,TGTGCCAGTAGTATTAGACACCTCACAGATACGCAGTATTTT,CASSIRHLTDTQYF
NA,few,TRBV11-3,TRBJ1-1,TGTGCCAGCAGCAAAAAGACCGAGAACACTGAAGCTTTCTTT,CASSKKTENTEAFF
NA,few,TRBV5-1,TRBJ1-1,TGCGCCAGCAGCTTACACGTCTCCTCCCAAGGGAACACTGAAGCTTTCTTT,CASSLHVSSQGNTEAFF
NA,few,TRBV5-1,TRBJ2-2,TGCGCCAGCAGCTTCCGACCGAACACCGGGGAGCTGTTTTTT,CASSFRPNTGELFF
NA,NA,TRBV29-1,TRBJ1-5,TGCAGCGTTGGAGGCAACAATCAGCCCCAGCATTTT,CSVGGNNQPQHF
TRBD1,NA,TRBV11-3,TRBJ1-2,TGTGCCAGCAGCCCCCGGGACAGGGGAATTGCCTATGGCTACACCTTC,CASSPRDRGIAYGYTF
NA,NA,TRBV11-3,TRBJ2-2,TGTGCCAGCAGCTCAAAGCGTATGAACACCGGGGAGCTGTTTTTT,CASSSKRMNTGELFF
TRBD1,medium-sized,TRBV11-3,TRBJ2-5,TGTGCCAGCAGCCCGCGGGTCCGACAGGGAGAGACCCAGTACTTC,CASSPRVRQGETQYF
NA,NA,TRBV30,TRBJ2-1,TGTGCCTGGAGTCGGCTCCTAAGTCTTTCCTCCAATGAGCAGTTCTTC,CAWSRLLSLSSNEQFF